The 20 T cell receptor beta chains below all came from one sample that was sequenced in a study of cytomegalovirus exposure and HLA in healthy donors. Amplification used 60 Vbeta primers and 13 Jbeta primers. Clones were read by immunoSEQ multiplex PCR, and TCRdb kept only the in-frame ones, dropping some. The table includes some 67,000 clones, about 80% detected once. The sequenced sample consisted of PBMCs. Receptors were obtained from a man in his 60s in good health and CMV-seropositive.

This rearrangement joins TRBV5-4 to TRBJ1-4; D perhaps matches TRBD1 (5 bases). In germline, CDR1 is SGHNT, CDR2 YYREEE (reference sequence). This CDR3 region has 16 residues. Trimming stripped 0 bases from V and 8 bases from J, with 17 bases between. CDR3 amino acids: CASSLGGGQGGEKLFF. The CDR3 coding sequence is TGTGCCAGCAGCTTGGGGGGCGGCCAGGGAGGGGAAAAACTGTTTTTT.

This clone appeared a few times. The CDR3 spells CASSVGHQIPYNEQFF. CDR3 bases: TGTGCCAGCAGCGTAGGCCACCAGATTCCCTACAATGAGCAGTTCTTC. The rearrangement uses TRBV9 and TRBJ2-1; D remains unclear. There are 16 residues in the CDR3. Trimming shortened V by 0 bases and J by 2 bases, and 12 bases separated the two germline ends. Germline lookup yields CDR1 SGDLS and CDR2 YYNGEE.

V usage is TRBV29-1 and J usage is TRBJ1-6, with D tentatively TRBD1 (6 bases). CDR3 size: 13 residues. The V end lost 7 bases, the J end lost 9 bases, and 16 bases lay between the germline ends. Germline V gives CDR1 SQVTM, CDR2 ANQGSEA. The CDR3 DNA sequence: TGCAGCGGTTCGTCAGGGGTATGTTCACCCCTCCACTTT. It is translated as CSGSSGVCSPLHF.

The J gene is TRBJ2-2, the V gene TRBV5-1; 8 bases map to TRBD2. The germline V gene has CDR1 SGHRS and CDR2 YFSETQ. V was pared by 3 bases and J by 3 bases, with 7 bases of the junction left unmatched. This CDR3 spans 16 amino acids. The CDR3, as DNA: TGCGCCAGCAGCTCGCCCGGGACTAGGGACACCGGGGAGCTGTTTTTT. Amino acid sequence: CASSSPGTRDTGELFF.

This chain joins TRBV5-8 and TRBJ1-5; D unresolved. This CDR3 has 17 residues. Trimming removed 4 bases from V and 1 base from J, with 18 bases in between. Germline assignment: CDR1 SGHTS and CDR2 YDEGEE. CDR3 loop: CASSPPQVQLSNQPQHF. The DNA for the CDR3 is TGTGCCAGCAGCCCCCCGCAAGTCCAGTTGAGCAATCAGCCCCAGCATTTT. Supplemented by reference TRBV5-8 and TRBJ1-5, the full variable domain reads EAGVTQSPTHLIKTRGQQATLRCSPISGHTSVYWYQQALGLGLQFLLWYDEGEERNRGNFPPRFSGRQFPNYSSELNVNALELEDSALYLCASSPPQVQLSNQPQHFGDGTRLSIL.

The gene calls are TRBV19 and TRBJ2-2; 11 bases are shared with TRBD2. The CDR3 has 17 residues. The germline V gene encodes CDR1 LNHDA and CDR2 SQIVND (reference sequence). After removal of 0 bases from V and 8 bases from J, the junction contained 8 bases not matched to a gene. CDR3: CASSIEIAGGPSGELFF. CDR3 DNA sequence: TGTGCCAGTAGTATAGAGATAGCGGGAGGGCCTTCAGGGGAGCTGTTTTTT.

The rearrangement uses TRBV27 and TRBJ2-2; D uncertain. There are 17 residues in the CDR3. Between the trimmed V and J ends, which lost 5 bases and 3 bases, there was a span of 19 bases. The V gene's germline CDR1 is MNHEY and CDR2 SMNVEV (reference sequence). The CDR3 reads CASSRTTEHWDTGELFF. The DNA for the CDR3 is TGTGCCAGCAGTCGTACGACGGAGCATTGGGACACCGGGGAGCTGTTTTTT.

The gene calls are TRBV10-1 and TRBJ2-1, with TRBD2 identical over 10 bases. Germline trimming cut 6 bases from V and 7 bases from J; bases unmatched to any gene: 6. CDR3 length equals 14 residues. In germline, CDR1 is WNHNN, CDR2 SYGVQD (reference sequence). The CDR3 is CASRESSGSNEQFF. The CDR3 DNA is TGCGCCAGCAGGGAATCTAGCGGGAGTAATGAGCAGTTCTTC.

The chain combines TRBV9 with TRBJ2-1; perhaps TRBD1 as D (5 bases). The germline V and J ends were trimmed by 4 bases and 7 bases, with 9 bases remaining between them. The germline V gene encodes CDR1 SGDLS and CDR2 YYNGEE. The CDR3 consists of 12 residues. CDR3 sequence: CASSFQGNEQFF. The CDR3 DNA reads as TGTGCCAGCAGCTTTCAGGGTAATGAGCAGTTCTTC.

This clone was observed once. The V and J genes are TRBV11-2 and TRBJ2-2; the match to TRBD2 covers 10 bases. The CDR3 has 15 amino acids. CDR1 and CDR2 from the germline V gene are SGHAT and FQNNGV. V dropped 1 base and J dropped 4; count of bases not matched to a gene: 0. This CDR3 is CASSLASGSTGELFF. The CDR3 region has the DNA TGTGCCAGCAGCTTAGCTAGCGGGAGCACCGGGGAGCTGTTTTTT.

This clone was seen a handful of times. The rearrangement uses TRBV4-2 and TRBJ1-2, with a weak D call TRBD1 (5 bases). The V end was cut by 4 bases, the J end by 3 bases, with 12 bases between. CDR1 is LGHNA, CDR2 YNFKEQ, per germline. The CDR3 loop spans 14 amino acids. CDR3 amino acids: CASSPQDGYYGYTF. DNA for the CDR3: TGTGCCAGCAGCCCACAGGACGGATACTATGGCTACACCTTC.

The DNA of the CDR3 is TGTGCCAGCAGTTACTCGGACGACAGGGGGCTCGGGACCCAGTACTTC. Translation: CASSYSDDRGLGTQYF. The chain employs TRBV6-6 and TRBJ2-5, with 10 bases that match TRBD1. The germline gives CDR1 MNHNY, CDR2 SVGAGI (reference sequence). This CDR3 region has 16 residues. The V segment lost 0 bases and the J segment 7 bases; nucleotides outside the gene matches: 8.

The V call is TRBV4-1, the J call TRBJ2-1; the D gene is possibly TRBD2 (6 bases). This CDR3 contains 15 residues. Per germline, CDR1 MGHRA and CDR2 YSYEKL. V shed 4 bases and J shed 3 bases, with 13 bases lying between them. CDR3 nucleotides: TGCGCCAGCAGCCGTACCCAGACTAGCTACAATGAGCAGTTCTTC. Translated: CASSRTQTSYNEQFF.

This clone has a handful of counts. This chain uses TRBV11-2 with TRBJ2-7; D perhaps matches TRBD1 (6 bases). The V and J ends lost 7 bases and 1 base respectively, with 20 bases between them. Germline CDR1 reads SGHAT; CDR2 reads FQNNGV. The CDR3 length is 16 residues. This CDR3 reads CASTRGGSLSSYEQYF. The CDR3 DNA sequence: TGTGCCAGCACCAGGGGCGGGTCCCTTTCTTCCTACGAGCAGTACTTC.

This clone appeared a single time. The rearrangement links TRBV4-2 to TRBJ2-3; the match to TRBD2 covers 8 bases. Germline CDR1 and CDR2: LGHNA and YNFKEQ. This CDR3 is built from 14 residues. V shed 1 base and J 5 bases; nucleotides not matched to a gene: 2. CDR3 nucleotides: TGTGCCAGCAGCCAAGCGGGGGGGATAGATACGCAGTATTTT. Amino acid sequence: CASSQAGGIDTQYF.

The J gene is TRBJ2-1, the V gene TRBV27; TRBD2 matches at 9 bases. Per germline, CDR1 MNHEY and CDR2 SMNVEV (reference sequence). This CDR3 contains 16 residues. The J segment lost 12 bases and the V segment lost 0 bases, leaving 12 bases of the junction unmatched. The CDR3 loop reads CASSLSVAGVLTGQFF. The CDR3, as DNA: TGTGCCAGCAGTTTATCAGTAGCGGGAGTATTGACCGGGCAGTTCTTC.

The rearrangement links TRBV11-3 to TRBJ2-1, with D possibly matching TRBD2 (7 bases). The CDR3 is 15 amino acids. Trimming cost V 5 bases and J 7 bases, with 18 bases left between them. Per the germline V gene, CDR1 is SGHNT and CDR2 is YENEEA. CDR3 amino acids: CASSPRGGIGNEQFF. In nucleotides, the CDR3 is TGTGCCAGCAGCCCAAGGGGGGGGATCGGGAATGAGCAGTTCTTC.

V gene TRBV2 combines with J gene TRBJ2-3; 12 bases align to TRBD2. Looked up from germline, CDR1 is SNHLY and CDR2 is FYNNEI. The V and J ends lost 8 bases and 2 bases, in that order; junction bases with no gene match: 5. The CDR3 totals 15 residues. The CDR3 region is CASETSGGLTDTQYF. As DNA, the CDR3 is TGTGCCAGCGAGACTAGCGGGGGCCTCACAGATACGCAGTATTTT.

This clone was detected a few times. The chain combines TRBV18 with TRBJ1-1, with a weak D call TRBD1 (5 bases). The ends were cut back, 1 base at V and 1 base at J, with 10 bases in the middle. CDR3 length equals 15 residues. In germline, CDR1 is KGHSH, CDR2 LQKENI. The chain's CDR3 is CASSPRRGENTEAFF. The CDR3 DNA follows: TGTGCCAGCTCACCACGAAGGGGCGAGAACACTGAAGCTTTCTTT.

This chain connects TRBV11-2 to TRBJ2-1; tentatively, D is TRBD1 (7 bases). This CDR3 has 13 amino acids. Germline CDR1 reads SGHAT; CDR2 reads FQNNGV. With 4 bases removed from V and 8 bases from J, the gap between germline ends came to 12 bases. The CDR3 protein is CASSSRGADEQFF. In nucleotides, the CDR3 is TGTGCCAGCAGCTCCAGGGGGGCCGATGAGCAGTTCTTC.